The entry that follows covers one T cell receptor beta chain sequence. Antigen specificity is unknown. These data originate in a study of identical twins. The CDR3 sequence is 11 residues long. Trimming stripped 11 bases from V and 5 bases from J, with 13 bases between. From germline, CDR1 is MNHEY and CDR2 SVGAGI. TCRdb reprocessed the 5' RACE reads via MiXCR and lists one record per CDR3 protein. This table holds around 470,000 distinct CDR3 sequences, approximately 15% found once. Only healthy Caucasians were enrolled as donors. General study findings and limits: An excess of low generation probability was shown by twin-shared out-of-frame alpha sequences. There were fewer insertions in abundant cord blood beta clonotypes, but memory repertoires showed no such pattern.

These data were likewise used in another study, on yellow fever vaccine responses in identical twins. That paper states: In identical twins, vaccine T cell responses appeared partly shared and partly individual.

The sample was CD4+ T cells sorted from blood. V and J are TRBV6-5 and TRBJ2-7; a weak D match, TRBD1 (6 bases). The clonotype was recovered from a woman younger than 35 in good health. DNA for the CDR3: TGTGCCGCGCAACAGGGACACGAGCAGTACTTC. Amino acids: CAAQQGHEQYF.